This TCR beta chain comes out of a study of blood T cell repertoires in COVID-19. The wider study: From the United States, Italy and Spain came samples of acute and convalescent COVID-19. T cells, B-cell-depleted T cells, or PBMCs provided the cDNA or gDNA that served as material.

The CDR3 runs to 16 residues. Germline CDR1 reads LGHDT; CDR2 reads YNNKEL (reference sequence). V lost 4 bases, J lost 0 bases, and 10 bases lay in between. In the original analysis: From reference gene primer amplification, estimates of nucleated cell counts were derived. Generated by immunoSEQ multiplex PCR, the TCRdb table keeps only in-frame clones and is missing some. That table is the source of V, J and clone size, and D and trimming were worked out from the DNA. The sample has 80,000 to 95,000 clones, over 80% seen once. The sequencing sample was made of peripheral blood. This chain links TRBV3-1 (or the pseudogene TRBV3-2) with TRBJ2-6; perhaps TRBD1 as D (6 bases). The receptor was derived from a human donor with active COVID-19. The donor label of this sample is uncertain. CDR3 in DNA: TGTGCCAGCAGCCTAACAGGGTTCTCTGGGGCCAACGTCCTGACTTTC. It codes for CASSLTGFSGANVLTF.